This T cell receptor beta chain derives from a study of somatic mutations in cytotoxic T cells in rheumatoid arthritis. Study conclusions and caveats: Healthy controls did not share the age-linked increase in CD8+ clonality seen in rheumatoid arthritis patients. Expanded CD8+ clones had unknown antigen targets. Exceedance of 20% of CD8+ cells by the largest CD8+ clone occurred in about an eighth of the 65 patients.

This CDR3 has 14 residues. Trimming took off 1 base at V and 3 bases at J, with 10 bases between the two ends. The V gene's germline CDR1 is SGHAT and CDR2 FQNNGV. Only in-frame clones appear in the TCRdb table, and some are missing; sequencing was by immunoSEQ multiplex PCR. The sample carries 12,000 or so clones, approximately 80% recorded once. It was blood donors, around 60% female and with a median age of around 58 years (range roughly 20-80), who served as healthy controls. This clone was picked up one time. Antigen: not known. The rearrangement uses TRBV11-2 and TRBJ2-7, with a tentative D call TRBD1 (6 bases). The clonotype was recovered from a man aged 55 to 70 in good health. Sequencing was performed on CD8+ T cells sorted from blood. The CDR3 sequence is CASSLGAGDYEQYF. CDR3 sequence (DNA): TGTGCCAGCAGCTTAGGGGCAGGGGACTACGAGCAGTACTTC.